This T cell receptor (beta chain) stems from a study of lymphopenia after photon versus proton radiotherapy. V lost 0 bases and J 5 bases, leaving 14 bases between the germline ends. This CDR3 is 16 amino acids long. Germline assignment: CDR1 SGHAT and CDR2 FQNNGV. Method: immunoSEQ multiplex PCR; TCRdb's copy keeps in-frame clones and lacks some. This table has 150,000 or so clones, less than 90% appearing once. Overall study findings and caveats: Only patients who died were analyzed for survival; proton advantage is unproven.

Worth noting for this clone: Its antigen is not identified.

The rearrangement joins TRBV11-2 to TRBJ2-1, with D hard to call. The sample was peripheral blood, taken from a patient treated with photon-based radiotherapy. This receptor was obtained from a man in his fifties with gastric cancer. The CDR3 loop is CASSLDRTPRDNEQFF. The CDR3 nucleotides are TGTGCCAGCAGCTTAGATCGAACTCCCCGGGACAATGAGCAGTTCTTC. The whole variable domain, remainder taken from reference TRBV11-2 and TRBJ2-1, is EAGVAQSPRYKIIEKRQSVAFWCNPISGHATLYWYQQILGQGPKLLIQFQNNGVVDDSQLPKDRFSAERLKGVDSTLKIQPAKLEDSAVYLCASSLDRTPRDNEQFFGPGTRLTVL.